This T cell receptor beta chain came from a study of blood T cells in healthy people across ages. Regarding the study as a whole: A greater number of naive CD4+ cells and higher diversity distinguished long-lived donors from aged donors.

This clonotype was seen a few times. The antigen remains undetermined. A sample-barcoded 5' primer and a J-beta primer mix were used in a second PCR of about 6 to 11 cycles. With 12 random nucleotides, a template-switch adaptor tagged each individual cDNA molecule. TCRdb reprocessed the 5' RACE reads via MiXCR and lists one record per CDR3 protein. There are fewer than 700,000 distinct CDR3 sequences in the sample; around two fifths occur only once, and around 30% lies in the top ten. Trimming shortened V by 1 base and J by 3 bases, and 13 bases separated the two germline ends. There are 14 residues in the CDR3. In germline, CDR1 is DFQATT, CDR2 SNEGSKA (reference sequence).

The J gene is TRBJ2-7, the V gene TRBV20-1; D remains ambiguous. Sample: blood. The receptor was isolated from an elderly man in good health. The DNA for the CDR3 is TGCAGTGCTAGAGCGGGTAGGGCTCGCTACGAGCAGTACTTC. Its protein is CSARAGRARYEQYF.